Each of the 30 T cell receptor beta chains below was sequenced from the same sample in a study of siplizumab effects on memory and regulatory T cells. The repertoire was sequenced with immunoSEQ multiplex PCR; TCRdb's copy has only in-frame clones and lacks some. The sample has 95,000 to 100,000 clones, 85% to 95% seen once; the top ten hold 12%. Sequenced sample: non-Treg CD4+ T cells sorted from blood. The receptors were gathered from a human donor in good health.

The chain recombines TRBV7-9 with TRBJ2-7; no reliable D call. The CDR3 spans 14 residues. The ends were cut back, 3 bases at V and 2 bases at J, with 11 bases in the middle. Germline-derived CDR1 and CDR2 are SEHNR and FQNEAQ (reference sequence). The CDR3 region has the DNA TGTGCCAGCAGCTTTGCCCGACCCCCCTACGAGCAGTACTTC. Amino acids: CASSFARPPYEQYF. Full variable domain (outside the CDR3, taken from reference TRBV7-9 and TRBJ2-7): DTGVSQNPRHKITKRGQNVTFRCDPISEHNRLYWYRQTLGQGPEFLTYFQNEAQLEKSRLLSDRFSAERPKGSFSTLEIQRTEQGDSAMYLCASSFARPPYEQYFGPGTRLTVT.

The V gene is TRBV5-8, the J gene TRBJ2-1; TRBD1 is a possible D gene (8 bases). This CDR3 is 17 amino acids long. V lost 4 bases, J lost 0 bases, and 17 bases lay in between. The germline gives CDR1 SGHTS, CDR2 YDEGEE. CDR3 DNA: TGTGCCAGCAGCCCCCGGGACAGGACTAGCTCCTACAATGAGCAGTTCTTC. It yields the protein CASSPRDRTSSYNEQFF.

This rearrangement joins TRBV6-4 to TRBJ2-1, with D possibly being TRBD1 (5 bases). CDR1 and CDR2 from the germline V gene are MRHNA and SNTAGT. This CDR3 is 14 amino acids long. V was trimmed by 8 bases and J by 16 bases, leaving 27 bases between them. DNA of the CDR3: TGTGCCAGCGAGGAGTCAGGACACCCGATTTGGGATTTCTTC. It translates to CASEESGHPIWDFF.

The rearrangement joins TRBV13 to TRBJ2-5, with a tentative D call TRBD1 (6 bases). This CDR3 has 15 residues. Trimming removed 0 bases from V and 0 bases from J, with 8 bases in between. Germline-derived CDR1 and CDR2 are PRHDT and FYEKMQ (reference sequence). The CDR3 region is CASSLGTGHQETQYF. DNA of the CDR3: TGTGCCAGCAGCTTAGGGACAGGCCACCAAGAGACCCAGTACTTC.

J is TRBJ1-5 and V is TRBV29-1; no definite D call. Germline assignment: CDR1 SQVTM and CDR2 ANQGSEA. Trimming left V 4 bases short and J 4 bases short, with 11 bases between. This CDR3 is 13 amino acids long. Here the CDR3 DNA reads TGCAGCGTTGGGGAGGTGGGGAATCAGCCCCAGCATTTT. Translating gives CSVGEVGNQPQHF.

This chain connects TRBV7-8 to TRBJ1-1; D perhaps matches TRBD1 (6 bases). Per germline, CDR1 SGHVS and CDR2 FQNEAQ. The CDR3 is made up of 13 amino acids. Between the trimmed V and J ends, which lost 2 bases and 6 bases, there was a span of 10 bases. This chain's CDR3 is CASSLKPGAEAFF. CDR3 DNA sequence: TGTGCCAGCAGCTTAAAACCAGGGGCTGAAGCTTTCTTT.

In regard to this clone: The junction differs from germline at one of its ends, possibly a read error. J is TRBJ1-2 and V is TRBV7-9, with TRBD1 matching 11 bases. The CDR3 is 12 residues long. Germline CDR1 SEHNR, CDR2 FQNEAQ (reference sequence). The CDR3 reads CASSAQDRGLRF. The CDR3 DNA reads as TGTGCCAGCAGCGCCCAGGACAGGGGGCTCCGCTTC.

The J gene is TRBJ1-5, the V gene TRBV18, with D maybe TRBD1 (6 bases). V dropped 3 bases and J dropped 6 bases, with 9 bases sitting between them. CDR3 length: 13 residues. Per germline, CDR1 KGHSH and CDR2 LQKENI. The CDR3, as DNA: TGTGCCAGCTCACCGAAGGACAGTCAGCCCCAGCATTTT. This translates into CASSPKDSQPQHF.

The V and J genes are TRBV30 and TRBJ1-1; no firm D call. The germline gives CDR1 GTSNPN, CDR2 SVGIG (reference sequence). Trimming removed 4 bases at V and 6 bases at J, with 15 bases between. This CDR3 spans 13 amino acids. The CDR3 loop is CAWTLGQEAEAFF. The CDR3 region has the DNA TGTGCCTGGACCCTCGGGCAGGAGGCTGAAGCTTTCTTT.

The CDR3 DNA reads as TGTGCCAGCAGTTTAGGTCTAGCGGGAGCGGGGCAGTTCTTC. This translates into CASSLGLAGAGQFF. The gene calls are TRBV28 and TRBJ2-1, with TRBD2 identical over 10 bases. J was trimmed by 12 bases and V by 2 bases; bases with no gene match: 7. CDR1 is MDHEN and CDR2 is SYDVKM in the germline V gene. This CDR3 is 14 amino acids long.

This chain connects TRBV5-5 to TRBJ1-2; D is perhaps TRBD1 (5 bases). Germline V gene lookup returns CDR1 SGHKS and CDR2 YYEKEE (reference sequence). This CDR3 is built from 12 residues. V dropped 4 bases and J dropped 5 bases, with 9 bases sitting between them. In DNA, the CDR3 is TGTGCCAGCAGCCAAGGGGAGTATGGCTACACCTTC. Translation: CASSQGEYGYTF.

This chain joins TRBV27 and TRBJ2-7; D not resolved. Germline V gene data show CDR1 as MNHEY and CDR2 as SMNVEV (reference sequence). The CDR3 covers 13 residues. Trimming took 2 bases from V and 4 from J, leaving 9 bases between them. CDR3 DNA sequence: TGTGCCAGCAGTTTAGTTTCTTCGTACGAGCAGTACTTC. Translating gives CASSLVSSYEQYF.

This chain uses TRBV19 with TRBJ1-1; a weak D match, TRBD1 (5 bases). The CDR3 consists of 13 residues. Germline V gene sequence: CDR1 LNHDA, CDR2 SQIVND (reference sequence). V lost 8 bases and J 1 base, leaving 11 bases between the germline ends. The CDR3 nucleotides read TGTGCCAGTTCGACAGCGAAGAACACTGAAGCTTTCTTT. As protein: CASSTAKNTEAFF.

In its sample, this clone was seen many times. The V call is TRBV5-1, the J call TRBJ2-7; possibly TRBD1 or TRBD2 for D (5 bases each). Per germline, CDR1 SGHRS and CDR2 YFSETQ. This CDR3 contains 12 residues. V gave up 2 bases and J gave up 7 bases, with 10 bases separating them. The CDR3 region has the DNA TGCGCCAGCAGCTTTCGGGGACGTGAGCAGTACTTC. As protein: CASSFRGREQYF.

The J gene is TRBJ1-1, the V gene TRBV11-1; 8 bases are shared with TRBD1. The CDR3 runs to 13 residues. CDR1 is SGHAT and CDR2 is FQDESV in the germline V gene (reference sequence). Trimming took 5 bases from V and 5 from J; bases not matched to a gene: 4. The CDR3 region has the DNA TGTGCCAGCAGCGGCAGGGGGCGGACTGAAGCTTTCTTT. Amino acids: CASSGRGRTEAFF.

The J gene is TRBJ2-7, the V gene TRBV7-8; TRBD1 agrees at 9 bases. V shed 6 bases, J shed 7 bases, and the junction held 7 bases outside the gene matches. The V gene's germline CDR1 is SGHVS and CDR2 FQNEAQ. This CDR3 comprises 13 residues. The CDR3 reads CASRLQGAGEQYF. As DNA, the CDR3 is TGTGCCAGCAGATTACAGGGGGCGGGGGAGCAGTACTTC.

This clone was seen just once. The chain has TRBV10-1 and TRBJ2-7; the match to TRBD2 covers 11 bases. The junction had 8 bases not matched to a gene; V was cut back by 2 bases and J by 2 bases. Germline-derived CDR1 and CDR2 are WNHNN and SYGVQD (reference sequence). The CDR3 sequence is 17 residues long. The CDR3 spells CASSETPGLAATYEQYF. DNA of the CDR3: TGCGCCAGCAGTGAGACGCCGGGACTAGCGGCCACCTACGAGCAGTACTTC.

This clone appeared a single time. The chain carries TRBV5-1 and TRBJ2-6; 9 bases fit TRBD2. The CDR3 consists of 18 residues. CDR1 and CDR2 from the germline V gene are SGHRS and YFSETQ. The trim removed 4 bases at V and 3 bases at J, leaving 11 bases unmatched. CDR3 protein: CASSLPTSGGLGANVLTF. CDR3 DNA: TGCGCCAGCAGCCTCCCGACTAGCGGTGGTCTTGGGGCCAACGTCCTGACTTTC. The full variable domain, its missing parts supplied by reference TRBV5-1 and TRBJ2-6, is KAGVTQTPRYLIKTRGQQVTLSCSPISGHRSVSWYQQTPGQGLQFLFEYFSETQRNKGNFPGRFSGRQFSNSRSEMNVSTLELGDSALYLCASSLPTSGGLGANVLTFGAGSRLTVL.

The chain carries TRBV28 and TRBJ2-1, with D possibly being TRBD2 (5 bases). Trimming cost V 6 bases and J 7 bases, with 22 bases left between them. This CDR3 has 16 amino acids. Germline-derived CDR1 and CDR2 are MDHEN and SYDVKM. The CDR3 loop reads CASSRTIGVGYNEQFF. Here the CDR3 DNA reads TGTGCCAGCAGCCGAACGATCGGGGTCGGGTATAATGAGCAGTTCTTC.

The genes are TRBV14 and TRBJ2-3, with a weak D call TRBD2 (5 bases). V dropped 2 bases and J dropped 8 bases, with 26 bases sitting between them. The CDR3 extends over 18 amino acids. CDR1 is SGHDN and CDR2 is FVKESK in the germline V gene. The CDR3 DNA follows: TGTGCCAGCAGCCAACCCCCCGAAGCGGAGCCCCCTCGAGGTACGCAGTATTTT. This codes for CASSQPPEAEPPRGTQYF.

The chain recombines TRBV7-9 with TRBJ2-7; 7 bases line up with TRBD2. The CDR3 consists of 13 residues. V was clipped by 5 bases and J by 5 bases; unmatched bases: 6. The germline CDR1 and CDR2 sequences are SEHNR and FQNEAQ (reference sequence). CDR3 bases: TGTGCCAGCAGCCCGGGACTAAGAAACGAGCAGTACTTC. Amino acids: CASSPGLRNEQYF. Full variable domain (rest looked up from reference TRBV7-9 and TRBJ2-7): DTGVSQNPRHKITKRGQNVTFRCDPISEHNRLYWYRQTLGQGPEFLTYFQNEAQLEKSRLLSDRFSAERPKGSFSTLEIQRTEQGDSAMYLCASSPGLRNEQYFGPGTRLTVT.

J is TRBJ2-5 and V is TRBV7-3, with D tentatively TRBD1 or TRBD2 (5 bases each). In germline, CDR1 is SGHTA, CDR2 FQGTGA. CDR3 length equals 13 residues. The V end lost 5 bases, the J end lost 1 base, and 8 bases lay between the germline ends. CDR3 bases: TGTGCCAGCAGCGGGGGATTCCAAGAGACCCAGTACTTC. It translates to CASSGGFQETQYF.

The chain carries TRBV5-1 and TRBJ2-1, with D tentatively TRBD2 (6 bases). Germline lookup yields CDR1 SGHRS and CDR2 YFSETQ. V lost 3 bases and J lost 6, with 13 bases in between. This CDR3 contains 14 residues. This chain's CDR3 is CASSSRTTINEQFF. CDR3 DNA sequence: TGCGCCAGCAGCTCACGGACTACCATCAATGAGCAGTTCTTC.

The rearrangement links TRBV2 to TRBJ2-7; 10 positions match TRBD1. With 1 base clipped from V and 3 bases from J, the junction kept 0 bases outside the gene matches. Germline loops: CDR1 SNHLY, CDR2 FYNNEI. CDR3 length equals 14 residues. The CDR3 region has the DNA TGTGCCAGCAGTGAAGGGGACAGGGGCTACGAGCAGTACTTC. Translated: CASSEGDRGYEQYF.

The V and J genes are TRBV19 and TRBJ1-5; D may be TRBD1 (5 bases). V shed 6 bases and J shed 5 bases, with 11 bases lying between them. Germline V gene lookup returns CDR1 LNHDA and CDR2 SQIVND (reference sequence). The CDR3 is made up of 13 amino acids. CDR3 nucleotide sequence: TGTGCCAGTAGGCCTTTGGGGGATCAGCCCCAGCATTTT. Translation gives CASRPLGDQPQHF.

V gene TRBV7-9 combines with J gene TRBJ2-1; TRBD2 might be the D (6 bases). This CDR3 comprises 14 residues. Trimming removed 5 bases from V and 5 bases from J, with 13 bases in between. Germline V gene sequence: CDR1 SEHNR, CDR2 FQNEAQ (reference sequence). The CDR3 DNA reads TGTGCCAGCAGCCGCGGGGTAGCGGACAATGAGCAGTTCTTC. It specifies CASSRGVADNEQFF.

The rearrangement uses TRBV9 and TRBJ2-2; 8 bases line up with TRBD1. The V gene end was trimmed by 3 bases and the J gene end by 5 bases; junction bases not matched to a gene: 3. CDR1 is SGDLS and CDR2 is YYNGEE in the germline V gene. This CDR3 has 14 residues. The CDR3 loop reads CASSGQGRTGELFF. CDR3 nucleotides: TGTGCCAGCAGCGGACAGGGGAGGACCGGGGAGCTGTTTTTT.

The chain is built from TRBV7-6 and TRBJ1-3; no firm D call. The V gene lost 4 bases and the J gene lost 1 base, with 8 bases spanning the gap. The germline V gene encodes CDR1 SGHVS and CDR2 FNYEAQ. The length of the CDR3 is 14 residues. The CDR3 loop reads CASSSYSSGNTIYF. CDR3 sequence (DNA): TGTGCCAGCAGCTCCTATAGTTCTGGAAACACCATATATTTT.

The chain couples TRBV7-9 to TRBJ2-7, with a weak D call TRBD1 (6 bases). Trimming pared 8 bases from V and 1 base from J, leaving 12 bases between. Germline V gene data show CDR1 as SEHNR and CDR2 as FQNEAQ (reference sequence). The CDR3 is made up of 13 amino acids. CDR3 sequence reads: CASCRGGSYEQYF. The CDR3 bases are TGTGCCAGCTGCAGGGGCGGATCCTACGAGCAGTACTTC. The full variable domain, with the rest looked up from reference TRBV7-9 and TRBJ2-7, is DTGVSQNPRHKITKRGQNVTFRCDPISEHNRLYWYRQTLGQGPEFLTYFQNEAQLEKSRLLSDRFSAERPKGSFSTLEIQRTEQGDSAMYLCASCRGGSYEQYFGPGTRLTVT.

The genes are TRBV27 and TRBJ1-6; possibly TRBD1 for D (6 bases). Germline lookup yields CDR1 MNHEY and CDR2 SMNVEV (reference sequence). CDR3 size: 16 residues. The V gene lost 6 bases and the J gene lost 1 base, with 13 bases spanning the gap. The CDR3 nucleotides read TGTGCCAGCAGCCGGAACGGACAGTCCTATAATTCACCCCTCCACTTT. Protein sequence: CASSRNGQSYNSPLHF.